Detailed here is one T cell receptor beta chain. Antigen unknown. The data were produced by immunoSEQ multiplex PCR, yet TCRdb's version contains in-frame clones alone and is incomplete. The repertoire consists of some 120,000 clones, with 65% to 85% occurring once and the leading ten covering 5% to 6.5%. The data derive from a study of radiation and T cells in renal cell carcinoma. Specified time point: blood 2 weeks post-SBRT. Treatment described: 15 Gy SBRT to primary tumor, nephrectomy 4 weeks later. The patient's renal cell carcinoma had clear cell pathology. Overall study findings and caveats: No pretreatment tumor biopsies were available for baseline clonotypes. In blood, top tumor clones expanded by 2 weeks, shrinking by 4.

V dropped 2 bases and J dropped 4 bases, with 9 bases sitting between them. Per the germline V gene, CDR1 is KGHSH and CDR2 is LQKENI. The CDR3 runs to 14 residues. The input for sequencing was blood, taken from a patient whose treatment included radiotherapy and nephrectomy. The TCR sequence derives from a man aged 50 to 60 with renal cell carcinoma. V gene TRBV18 combines with J gene TRBJ1-5; D remains ambiguous. CDR3 protein: CASSPEEGNQPQHF. The CDR3 nucleotides are TGTGCCAGCTCACCAGAGGAAGGGAATCAGCCCCAGCATTTT.